This T cell receptor beta chain was recorded in a study of T cell repertoires in cytomegalovirus infection. TCRdb re-called the reads with MiXCR, one entry per CDR3 protein. This sample has 100,000 to 150,000 distinct CDR3 sequences; 25% to 35% occur once, and the top ten carry about 53%. Looked up from germline, CDR1 is SGHTA and CDR2 is FQGNSA. The CDR3 sequence is 14 residues long. The V gene lost 3 bases and the J gene lost 5 bases, with 13 bases spanning the gap. Comments on this clonotype: Its antigen is unknown.

The sequence was obtained from a human donor in good health (CMV status not recorded). Some clones in this sample may be carry-over from other donors' samples. Sequenced here: CD8+ T cells from cultured PBMCs, sampled from culture after CMV antigen stimulation. J is TRBJ1-1 and V is TRBV7-2; tentatively, D is TRBD1 (5 bases). The CDR3 here is CASSFFREGTEAFF. In nucleotides, the CDR3 is TGTGCCAGCAGCTTCTTCCGGGAGGGGACTGAAGCTTTCTTT.